Included here is one T cell receptor beta chain sequence, with context. Its target is unknown. Recent vaccinations or acute infections were absent in the healthy HIV-negative adult donors. This sample was included in a study of shared clonotypes between healthy human individuals. The study's findings and limits: Rarefaction gave evidence that sorted-subset sequencing remained incomplete despite large depth.

This CDR3 has 13 amino acids. J lost 7 bases, V lost 6 bases, and 4 bases had no gene match. Germline V gene sequence: CDR1 MNHNY, CDR2 SVGAGI (reference sequence). Deep was the level at which the assay was run. Produced via immunoSEQ multiplex PCR; TCRdb's table is partial and in-frame only. The data show roughly 2 million clones, with about 94% seen just once and around 0.13% held by the top ten. The chain carries TRBV6-6 and TRBJ2-2; TRBD1 matches at 8 bases. This receptor was obtained from a young man in good health. Sample: naive CD4+ T cells sorted from blood. The subset: CD45RA+ positively selected. The chain's CDR3 is CASSRQGSGELFF. The CDR3 nucleotides are TGTGCCAGCAGCCGACAGGGGAGCGGGGAGCTGTTTTTT.